This record concerns one TCR beta chain sequence. The source of the sample is a study of glioma-infiltrating T cells after dendritic cell vaccination. Turning to the study itself: Patients received autologous tumor lysate-pulsed dendritic cell vaccination between about 2002 and 2013.

The PCR used 60 V beta and 13 J beta primers. The table came from immunoSEQ multiplex PCR; TCRdb's copy has only in-frame clones and leaves some out. Of 70,000 to 90,000 clones listed, roughly 80% are singletons. As to time point: after dendritic cell vaccination, including at tumor progression/relapse. Blood PBMC samples: pre-vaccination, two weeks post third vaccination, and at tumor progression. Trimming took 1 base from V and 4 from J, leaving 11 bases between them. CDR3 length: 15 residues. The germline gives CDR1 LGHNA, CDR2 YNFKEQ. V is TRBV4-2 and J is TRBJ1-5; no definite D call. The TCR sequence derives from a human donor with glioblastoma. The sample was blood, taken after dendritic cell vaccination. The CDR3 DNA follows: TGTGCCAGCAGCCAAGTTGCCGGAGAGAATCAGCCCCAGCATTTT. As protein: CASSQVAGENQPQHF.